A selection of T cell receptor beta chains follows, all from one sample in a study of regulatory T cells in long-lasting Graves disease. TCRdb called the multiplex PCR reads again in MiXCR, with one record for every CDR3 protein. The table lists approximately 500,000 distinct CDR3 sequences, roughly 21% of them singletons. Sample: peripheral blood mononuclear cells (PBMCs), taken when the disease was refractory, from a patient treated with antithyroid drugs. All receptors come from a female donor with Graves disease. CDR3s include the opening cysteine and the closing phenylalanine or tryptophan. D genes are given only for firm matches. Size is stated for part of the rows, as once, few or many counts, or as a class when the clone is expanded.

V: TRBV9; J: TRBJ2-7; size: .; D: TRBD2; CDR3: CASSVPAGAPYEQYF; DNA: TGTGCCAGCAGCGTCCCAGCGGGGGCGCCCTACGAGCAGTACTTC
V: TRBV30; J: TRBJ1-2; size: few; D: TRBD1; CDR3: CAWSPGQGYGYTF; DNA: TGTGCCTGGTCTCCGGGACAGGGGTATGGCTACACCTTC
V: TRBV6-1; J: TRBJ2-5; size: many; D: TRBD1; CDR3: CASSPGTAQETQYF; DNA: TGTGCCAGCAGTCCCGGGACAGCCCAAGAGACCCAGTACTTC
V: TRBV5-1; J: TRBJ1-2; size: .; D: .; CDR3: CASSVVAGNYGYTF; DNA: TGCGCCAGCAGCGTGGTAGCGGGTAACTATGGCTACACCTTC
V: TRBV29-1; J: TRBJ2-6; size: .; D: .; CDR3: CSVDDSDGAGANVLTF; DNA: TGCAGCGTTGATGATTCTGATGGTGCTGGGGCCAACGTCCTGACTTTC
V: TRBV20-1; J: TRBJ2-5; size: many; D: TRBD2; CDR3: CSARGLAVGTETQYF; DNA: TGCAGTGCTAGAGGGCTAGCGGTGGGGACGGAGACCCAGTACTTC
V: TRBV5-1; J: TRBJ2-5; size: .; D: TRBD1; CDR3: CASTPLPGQGTETQYF; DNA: TGCGCCAGCACTCCCCTCCCGGGACAGGGGACAGAGACCCAGTACTTC
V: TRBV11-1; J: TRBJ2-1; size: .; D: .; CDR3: CASSRSRDRGDYNEQFF; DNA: TGTGCCAGCAGCCGTAGCAGGGACCGCGGCGACTACAATGAGCAGTTCTTC
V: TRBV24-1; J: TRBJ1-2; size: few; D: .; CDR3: CATGDTEGGYTF; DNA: TGTGCCACCGGGGACACGGAAGGTGGCTACACCTTC
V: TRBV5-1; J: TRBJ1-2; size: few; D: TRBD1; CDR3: CASSLGDRGHGYTF; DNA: TGCGCCAGCAGCTTGGGGGACAGGGGACATGGCTACACCTTC
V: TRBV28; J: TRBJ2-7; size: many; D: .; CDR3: CASSVLREEQYF; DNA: TGTGCCAGCAGCGTCCTTCGAGAAGAGCAGTACTTC
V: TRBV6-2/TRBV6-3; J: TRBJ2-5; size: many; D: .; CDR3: CASRTARRQTQYF; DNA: TGTGCCAGCAGAACGGCGCGGAGGCAGACCCAGTACTTC
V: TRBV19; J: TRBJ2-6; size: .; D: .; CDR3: CASSMWVLSGANVLTF; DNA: TGTGCCAGTAGTATGTGGGTCCTCTCTGGGGCCAACGTCCTGACTTTC
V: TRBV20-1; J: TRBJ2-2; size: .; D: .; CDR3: CSARGGLNTGELFF; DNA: TGCAGTGCTAGAGGGGGACTGAACACCGGGGAGCTGTTTTTT
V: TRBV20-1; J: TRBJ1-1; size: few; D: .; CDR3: CSAPEDPNTEAFF; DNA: TGCAGTGCTCCCGAGGACCCGAACACTGAAGCTTTCTTT
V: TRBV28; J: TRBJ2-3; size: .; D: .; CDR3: CASSVGFASTDTQYF; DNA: TGTGCCAGCAGTGTCGGGTTTGCTAGCACAGATACGCAGTATTTT
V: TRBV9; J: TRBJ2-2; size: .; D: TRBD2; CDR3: CASSSRGTHRELFF; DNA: TGTGCCAGCAGCTCGCGGGGGACCCACCGGGAGCTGTTTTTT
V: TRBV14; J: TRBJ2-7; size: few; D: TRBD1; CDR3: CASSQPHRGNVYEQYF; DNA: TGTGCCAGCAGCCAACCTCACAGGGGAAACGTATACGAGCAGTACTTC
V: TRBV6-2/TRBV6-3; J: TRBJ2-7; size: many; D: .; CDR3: CASSSGDLEQYF; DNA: TGTGCCAGCAGTTCCGGGGATCTCGAGCAGTACTTC
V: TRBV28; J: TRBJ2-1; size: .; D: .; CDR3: CASSFPLRVQFF; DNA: TGTGCCAGCAGTTTCCCCCTTCGTGTGCAGTTCTTC
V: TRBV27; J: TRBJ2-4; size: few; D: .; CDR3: CASSPGFGENIQYF; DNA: TGTGCCAGCAGTCCGGGCTTCGGCGAAAACATTCAGTACTTC
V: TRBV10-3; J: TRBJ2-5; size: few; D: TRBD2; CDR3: CAIREATSGRQETQYF; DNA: TGTGCCATCAGAGAAGCGACTAGCGGGCGGCAAGAGACCCAGTACTTC
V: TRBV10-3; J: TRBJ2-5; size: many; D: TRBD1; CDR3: CAISELDRGQETQYF; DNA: TGTGCCATCAGTGAGCTTGACAGGGGCCAAGAGACCCAGTACTTC
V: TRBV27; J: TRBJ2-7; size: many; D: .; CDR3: CASSPAGAVYEQYF; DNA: TGTGCCAGCAGCCCCGCCGGGGCCGTCTACGAGCAGTACTTC
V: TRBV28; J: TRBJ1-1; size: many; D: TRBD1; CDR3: CASSRATGITEAFF; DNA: TGTGCCAGCAGTCGAGCGACAGGGATCACTGAAGCTTTCTTT
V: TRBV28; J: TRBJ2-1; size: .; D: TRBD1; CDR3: CASSLYRGNEQFF; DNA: TGTGCCAGCAGTCTCTACAGGGGAAATGAGCAGTTCTTC
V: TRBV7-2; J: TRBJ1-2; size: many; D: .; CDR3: CAIPLSTAINYGYTF; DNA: TGTGCCATCCCTCTCAGCACAGCTATTAACTATGGCTACACCTTC
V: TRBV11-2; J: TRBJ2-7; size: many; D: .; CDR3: CASSRDFPGVWEQYF; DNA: TGTGCCAGCAGCCGGGACTTTCCCGGGGTGTGGGAGCAGTACTTC
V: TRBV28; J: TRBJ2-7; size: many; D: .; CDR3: CASSFDRLVDEQYF; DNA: TGTGCCAGCAGTTTTGACAGACTAGTCGACGAGCAGTACTTC
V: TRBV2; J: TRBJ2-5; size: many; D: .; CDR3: CASSDEPTRAEYF; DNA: TGTGCCAGCAGTGACGAGCCGACAAGGGCTGAGTACTTC
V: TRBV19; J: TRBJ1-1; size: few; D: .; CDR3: CATRAGDTEAFF; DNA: TGTGCCACCAGAGCGGGGGACACTGAAGCTTTCTTT
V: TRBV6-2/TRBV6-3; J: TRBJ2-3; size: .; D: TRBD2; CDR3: CASRQLAGVADTQYF; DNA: TGTGCCAGCAGGCAACTAGCGGGAGTCGCAGATACGCAGTATTTT
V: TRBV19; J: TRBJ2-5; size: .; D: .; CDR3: CASSMASLVETQYF; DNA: TGTGCCAGTAGTATGGCTAGTTTGGTGGAGACCCAGTACTTC
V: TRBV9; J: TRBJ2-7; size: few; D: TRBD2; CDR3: CASSPTAGGFYEQYF; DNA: TGTGCCAGCAGCCCCACAGCGGGAGGCTTCTACGAGCAGTACTTC
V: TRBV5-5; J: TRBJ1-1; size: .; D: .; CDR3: CASSLEVAPEAFF; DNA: TGTGCCAGCAGCTTGGAGGTAGCGCCTGAAGCTTTCTTT
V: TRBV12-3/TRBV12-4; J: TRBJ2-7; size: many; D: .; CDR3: CASSMGREQYF; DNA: TGTGCCAGCAGTATGGGGCGCGAGCAGTACTTC
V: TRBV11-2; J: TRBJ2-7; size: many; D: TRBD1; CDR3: CASSSIRDRLYEQYF; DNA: TGTGCCAGCAGCTCCATCCGGGACAGACTCTACGAGCAGTACTTC
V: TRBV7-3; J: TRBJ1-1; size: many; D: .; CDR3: CASSPPGGWSEAFF; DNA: TGTGCCAGCAGCCCGCCGGGGGGATGGAGTGAAGCTTTCTTT
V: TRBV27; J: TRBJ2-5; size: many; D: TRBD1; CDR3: CASSFLTGGQETQYF; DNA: TGTGCCAGCAGTTTCCTTACAGGGGGCCAAGAGACCCAGTACTTC
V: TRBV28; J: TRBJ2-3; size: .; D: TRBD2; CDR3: CASSFSASGSTDTQYF; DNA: TGTGCCAGCAGTTTTTCGGCTAGCGGAAGCACAGATACGCAGTATTTT
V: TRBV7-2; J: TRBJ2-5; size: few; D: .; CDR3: CASSGQGHQETQYF; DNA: TGTGCCAGCAGCGGGCAGGGGCACCAAGAGACCCAGTACTTC
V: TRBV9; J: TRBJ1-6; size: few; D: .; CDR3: CASSVDRVNSPLHF; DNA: TGTGCCAGCAGCGTAGACAGGGTGAATTCACCCCTCCACTTT
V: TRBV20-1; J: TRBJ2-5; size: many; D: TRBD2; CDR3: CSTPGGLAGFYQETQYF; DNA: TGCAGTACGCCGGGGGGACTAGCGGGGTTTTACCAAGAGACCCAGTACTTC
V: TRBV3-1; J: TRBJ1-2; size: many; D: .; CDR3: CASSQDTDRNYTF; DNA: TGTGCCAGCAGCCAAGATACAGACAGGAACTACACCTTC
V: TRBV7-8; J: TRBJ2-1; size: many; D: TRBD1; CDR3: CASSRRPGQGVPPSSYNEQFF; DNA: TGTGCCAGCAGCCGCCGCCCCGGACAGGGCGTCCCCCCTAGCTCCTACAATGAGCAGTTCTTC
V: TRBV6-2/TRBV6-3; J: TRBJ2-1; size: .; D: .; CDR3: CASTPGGTHNEQFF; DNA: TGTGCCAGCACCCCCGGAGGCACCCACAATGAGCAGTTCTTC
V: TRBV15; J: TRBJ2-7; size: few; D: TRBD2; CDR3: CATSSKRGTSGDYEQYF; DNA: TGTGCCACCAGCAGCAAGAGGGGGACTAGCGGTGACTACGAGCAGTACTTC
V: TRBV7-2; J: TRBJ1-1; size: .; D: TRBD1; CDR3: CASSLWTGGHTEAFF; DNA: TGTGCCAGCAGCCTCTGGACAGGGGGGCACACTGAAGCTTTCTTT
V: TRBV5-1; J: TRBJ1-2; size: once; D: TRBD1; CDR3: CASSSNRGPNYGYTF; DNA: TGCGCCAGCAGCTCAAACAGGGGGCCTAACTATGGCTACACCTTC
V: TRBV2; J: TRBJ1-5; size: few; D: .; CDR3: CASGPPGGNQPQHF; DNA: TGTGCCAGCGGACCCCCCGGGGGGAATCAGCCCCAGCATTTT
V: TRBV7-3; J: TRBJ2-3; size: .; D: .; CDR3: CANSLGPGFPDTQYF; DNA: TGTGCCAACAGCTTAGGCCCCGGGTTTCCCGATACGCAGTATTTT
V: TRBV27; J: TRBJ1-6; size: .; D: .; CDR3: CASSSSWGRRDSPLHF; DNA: TGTGCCAGCAGTTCGTCGTGGGGACGGAGGGATTCACCCCTCCACTTT
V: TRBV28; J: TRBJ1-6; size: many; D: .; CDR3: CASRPTRTGTNSPLHF; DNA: TGTGCCAGCAGGCCTACAAGGACGGGGACCAATTCACCCCTCCACTTT
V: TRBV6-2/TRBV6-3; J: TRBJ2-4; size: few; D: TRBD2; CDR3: CASSYGTSGIAKNIQYF; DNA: TGTGCCAGCAGTTACGGGACTAGCGGGATAGCCAAAAACATTCAGTACTTC
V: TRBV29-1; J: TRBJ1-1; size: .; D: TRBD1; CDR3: CSVEGAPRTEAFF; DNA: TGCAGCGTCGAGGGGGCGCCTCGCACTGAAGCTTTCTTT
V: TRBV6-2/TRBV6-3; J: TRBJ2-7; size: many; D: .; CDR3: CASSSLGGYQFYEQYF; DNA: TGTGCCAGCAGTTCCCTGGGGGGTTACCAATTCTACGAGCAGTACTTC
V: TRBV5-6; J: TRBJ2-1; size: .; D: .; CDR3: CASSLVGQGDNEQFF; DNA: TGTGCCAGCAGCTTGGTTGGGCAGGGAGACAATGAGCAGTTCTTC
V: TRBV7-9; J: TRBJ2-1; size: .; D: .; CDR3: CASSFPGQGGQLF; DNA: TGTGCCAGCAGCTTTCCGGGACAAGGCGGGCAGCTCTTC
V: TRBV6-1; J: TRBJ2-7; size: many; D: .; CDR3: CASRPLQLAPYEQYF; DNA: TGTGCCAGCAGGCCACTCCAGTTGGCGCCCTACGAGCAGTACTTC
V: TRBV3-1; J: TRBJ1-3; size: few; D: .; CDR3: CASSRRGGYGNTIYF; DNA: TGTGCCAGCAGCCGAAGAGGAGGGTATGGAAACACCATATATTTT